A selection of T cell receptor beta chains follows, all from one sample in a study of T cell responses to AZD1222 COVID-19 vaccine. The protocol was immunoSEQ multiplex PCR, while the TCRdb copy is restricted to in-frame clones and leaves out a portion. The data show about 130,000 clones, with around 86% seen just once and about a fifth held by the top ten. Sequences were derived from peripheral blood, sampled on day 0 of AZD1222 vaccination. The receptors originated from an adult in good health. Both conserved end residues are part of each CDR3. The D gene is left open where the match is weak. For some rows the clone size is stated as once, few or many, or as a class when expanded; others skip it.

clone_size d_call j_call v_call cdr3_length cdr3_aa cdr3_nt
few . TRBJ2-7 TRBV18 12 CASSPLRDEQYF TGTGCCAGCTCACCCCTTCGGGACGAGCAGTACTTC
. . TRBJ1-5 TRBV10-3 14 CAISGTDSNQPQHF TGTGCCATCAGTGGGACAGATAGCAATCAGCCCCAGCATTTT
many . TRBJ2-1 TRBV14 13 CASSHVHPNEQFF TGTGCCAGCAGCCACGTGCATCCCAATGAGCAGTTCTTC
once . TRBJ2-1 TRBV11-2 15 CASSPPRGGRNEQFF TGTGCCAGCAGCCCCCCCCGCGGGGGCCGCAATGAGCAGTTCTTC
. TRBD2 TRBJ2-1 TRBV7-2 14 CASSPGRIYNEQFF TGTGCCAGCAGTCCCGGGAGGATATACAATGAGCAGTTCTTC
once . TRBJ2-3 TRBV4-1 16 CASSQAPYTDRDTQYF TGCGCCAGCAGCCAAGCCCCGTATACCGACCGCGATACGCAGTATTTT
. TRBD1 TRBJ2-2 TRBV18 17 CASSPDRGRANTGELFF TGTGCCAGCTCACCGGACAGGGGCCGCGCGAACACCGGGGAGCTGTTTTTT
. . TRBJ1-5 TRBV24-1 12 CATSDIGQPQHF TGTGCCACCAGTGATATAGGACAGCCCCAGCATTTT
. . TRBJ1-5 TRBV6-5 14 CASSYSQGSQPQHF TGTGCCAGCAGTTACTCGCAGGGGAGTCAGCCCCAGCATTTT
. . TRBJ2-7 TRBV2 12 CASSGTRDEQYF TGTGCCAGCAGTGGGACAAGAGACGAGCAGTACTTC
once . TRBJ1-5 TRBV19 15 CASSITGIGNQPQHF TGTGCCAGTAGTATAACAGGGATAGGCAATCAGCCCCAGCATTTT
. . TRBJ1-6 TRBV7-9 14 CASSSPPAGGELHF TGTGCCAGCAGCTCCCCTCCCGCGGGTGGGGAACTCCACTTT
once . TRBJ2-3 TRBV5-1 12 CASRIPTDTQYF TGCGCCAGCAGGATCCCCACAGATACGCAGTATTTT
few TRBD1 TRBJ2-1 TRBV9 15 CASSPRDRPYNEQFF TGTGCCAGCAGCCCTCGGGACAGGCCCTACAATGAGCAGTTCTTC
. . TRBJ2-7 TRBV10-1 13 CARAPRSGYEQYF TGCGCCAGAGCCCCCCGGAGCGGCTACGAGCAGTACTTC
. TRBD2 TRBJ2-5 TRBV14 14 CANMAGTRQETQYF TGTGCCAACATGGCCGGGACTAGACAAGAGACCCAGTACTTC
. TRBD2 TRBJ2-1 TRBV5-1 16 CASRTQGLAGGNEQFF TGCGCCAGCAGGACACAAGGACTAGCGGGGGGGAATGAGCAGTTCTTC
. . TRBJ1-6 TRBV6-1 11 CASSERETLHF TGTGCCAGCAGTGAAAGGGAAACCCTCCACTTT
. . TRBJ1-3 TRBV28 15 CASSFVDPIGNTIYF TGTGCCAGCAGTTTTGTGGACCCTATAGGAAACACCATATATTTT
. . TRBJ2-2 TRBV6-2/TRBV6-3 14 CASSRGQNTGELFF TGTGCCAGCAGCCGCGGACAAAACACCGGGGAGCTGTTTTTT
. . TRBJ1-2 TRBV24-1 12 CATSDGRYGYTF TGTGCCACCAGTGACGGACGCTATGGCTACACCTTC
. . TRBJ1-2 TRBV20-1 11 CSALGFDGYTF TGCAGTGCTTTAGGGTTCGATGGCTACACCTTC
. . TRBJ2-2 TRBV7-3 14 CASNRGANTGELFF TGTGCCAGCAATCGCGGGGCGAACACCGGGGAGCTGTTTTTT
once TRBD1 TRBJ2-7 TRBV25-1 16 CASSELVGQRTYEQYF TGTGCCAGCAGTGAATTGGTGGGACAGAGGACCTACGAGCAGTACTTC
. . TRBJ1-2 TRBV3-1/TRBV3-2 15 CASSQGSYLNYGYTF TGTGCCAGCAGCCAAGGGTCCTACCTTAACTATGGCTACACCTTC
. TRBD1 TRBJ2-1 TRBV2 12 CASSEDPLGQLF TGTGCCAGCAGTGAAGACCCTTTGGGACAGCTCTTC
. . TRBJ1-1 TRBV5-4 15 CASSLRRGKTLEAFF TGTGCCAGCAGCTTGCGAAGGGGGAAAACTCTTGAAGCTTTCTTT
. TRBD1 TRBJ1-2 TRBV18 15 CASSSTTDRGHGYTF TGTGCCAGCTCATCAACAACGGACAGGGGGCACGGCTACACCTTC
. . TRBJ1-2 TRBV6-1 15 CASSQGAPANYGYTF TGTGCCAGCAGTCAAGGGGCACCAGCTAACTATGGCTACACCTTC
. . TRBJ1-5 TRBV4-2 15 CASSQGLISNQPQHF TGTGCCAGCAGCCAAGGCTTAATTAGCAATCAGCCCCAGCATTTT
few . TRBJ2-7 TRBV11-2 15 CASTILDGSSYEQYF TGTGCCAGCACCATATTGGACGGGAGCTCCTACGAGCAGTACTTC
. . TRBJ2-7 TRBV7-2 13 CASSLERGSQQYF TGTGCCAGCAGCTTAGAAAGGGGTTCTCAGCAGTACTTC
. . TRBJ2-3 TRBV19 14 CASSTTVSTDTQYF TGTGCCAGTAGTACGACAGTTAGCACAGATACGCAGTATTTT
. . TRBJ2-7 TRBV4-3 15 CASSQGQGGTYEQYF TGCGCCAGCAGCCAAGGGCAGGGCGGCACCTACGAGCAGTACTTC
once TRBD1 TRBJ1-1 TRBV6-5 14 CAAGTGGADTEAFF TGTGCCGCCGGGACAGGGGGCGCAGACACTGAAGCTTTCTTT
. . TRBJ1-2 TRBV6-5 15 CASSYSLGSRVGYTF TGTGCCAGCAGTTACTCTCTAGGGAGTAGAGTTGGCTACACCTTC
. . TRBJ1-1 TRBV2 15 CASRDVTGPNTEAFF TGTGCCAGCAGAGATGTTACAGGGCCGAACACTGAAGCTTTCTTT
. . TRBJ2-7 TRBV15 15 CATSRPGGRFVEQYF TGTGCCACCAGCAGACCAGGAGGGCGCTTTGTGGAGCAGTACTTC
. TRBD1 TRBJ1-2 TRBV28 17 CASSLTGTGVSNYGYTF TGTGCCAGCAGTTTAACCGGGACAGGGGTTTCTAACTATGGCTACACCTTC
. . TRBJ2-1 TRBV11-2 12 CASSLDPGEQFF TGTGCCAGCAGCTTAGATCCCGGAGAGCAGTTCTTC
once . TRBJ2-5 TRBV20-1 11 CSARLGETQYF TGCAGTGCTAGACTTGGGGAGACCCAGTACTTC
. . TRBJ1-2 TRBV4-2 14 CASSHRTVNYGYTF TGTGCCAGCAGCCATCGGACAGTCAACTATGGCTACACCTTC
. TRBD1 TRBJ1-2 TRBV12-3/TRBV12-4 11 CASSRDRHVTF TGTGCCAGCAGCAGGGACAGGCACGTCACCTTC
once TRBD2 TRBJ2-2 TRBV7-3 19 CASSLTSRGGLGRTGELFF TGTGCCAGCAGCTTAACGTCCCGGGGGGGCCTGGGTCGAACCGGGGAGCTGTTTTTT
. . TRBJ1-5 TRBV28 13 CAGSPYSNQPQHF TGTGCCGGGAGCCCCTATAGCAATCAGCCCCAGCATTTT
. . TRBJ2-1 TRBV7-9 14 CANQGFSSYNEQFF TGTGCCAACCAGGGGTTTAGCTCCTACAATGAGCAGTTCTTC
. . TRBJ1-3 TRBV9 14 CASSGDGWGNTIYF TGTGCCAGCAGCGGAGACGGTTGGGGAAACACCATATATTTT
. TRBD1 TRBJ1-1 TRBV5-5 15 CASSLAGGRNTEAFF TGTGCCAGCAGCTTGGCAGGGGGCAGGAACACTGAAGCTTTCTTT
. TRBD2 TRBJ2-1 TRBV7-2 19 CASSPRTSGGLGPYNEQFF TGTGCCAGCAGCCCAAGGACTAGCGGGGGCCTGGGTCCTTACAATGAGCAGTTCTTC
. . TRBJ2-2 TRBV19 17 CASSPRERWGLTGELFF TGTGCCAGTAGTCCCCGGGAAAGGTGGGGCCTCACCGGGGAGCTGTTTTTT
. . TRBJ1-4 TRBV12-3/TRBV12-4 11 CASSLDEKLFF TGTGCCAGCAGTTTAGATGAAAAACTGTTTTTT
. TRBD1 TRBJ2-1 TRBV2 15 CASSEQGESYNEQFF TGTGCCAGCAGCGAACAGGGGGAATCCTACAATGAGCAGTTCTTC
. TRBD2 TRBJ2-3 TRBV7-2 14 CASSLMGGGDTQYF TGTGCCAGCAGCTTAATGGGGGGGGGAGATACGCAGTATTTT
. TRBD1 TRBJ1-1 TRBV3-1/TRBV3-2 14 CASSHTGGSTEAFF TGTGCCAGCAGCCACACAGGGGGTTCCACTGAAGCTTTCTTT
. TRBD2 TRBJ2-3 TRBV30 15 CAWSVRGGPSDTQYF TGTGCCTGGAGTGTGCGGGGGGGGCCGTCAGATACGCAGTATTTT
. . TRBJ1-2 TRBV7-3 14 CASSLGDRGYGYTF TGTGCCAGCAGCCTGGGAGATAGGGGTTATGGCTACACCTTC
. . TRBJ2-7 TRBV18 13 CASSRDGGYEQYF TGTGCCAGCTCCCGGGACGGCGGCTACGAGCAGTACTTC